This TCR beta chain is drawn from a study of T cell responses to AZD1222 COVID-19 vaccine. Germline assignment: CDR1 SNHLY and CDR2 FYNNEI. Deletions cut 3 bases from V and 2 bases from J, with 7 bases between. The CDR3 is 13 residues long. Method: immunoSEQ multiplex PCR; TCRdb's copy keeps in-frame clones and lacks some. The sample lists 130,000 or so clones, more than 70% seen once, with approximately 3% in the top ten. The source was peripheral blood, collected on day 0 of AZD1222 vaccination. This chain links TRBV2 with TRBJ2-5; D is undetermined. The TCR comes from an adult in good health. CDR3 loop: CASSDGPQETQYF. DNA of the CDR3: TGTGCCAGCAGTGACGGTCCTCAAGAGACCCAGTACTTC.